Many counts were recorded for the clone carrying this T cell receptor beta chain. Germline lookup yields CDR1 SGHRS and CDR2 YFSETQ. V was cut by 0 bases and J by 2 bases, with 14 bases left in between. This CDR3 region has 16 residues. One entry per CDR3 protein, called by TCRdb with MiXCR from the RT-PCR reads. The data show over 30,000 distinct CDR3 sequences, 37% seen once. This record belongs to a study of patients and donors after allogeneic stem cell transplantation. The chain is built from TRBV5-1 and TRBJ1-2; D uncertain. The source of this sequence is a human donor who was either an allogeneic HSCT recipient or a stem cell or donor lymphocyte infusion donor (not recorded which). It is not recorded whose cells these are; they may come from a transplant donor. Sequencing was performed on blood, either unsorted or a sorted T cell fraction (not recorded which). The chain's CDR3 is CASSLEGRVENYGYTF. DNA of the CDR3: TGCGCCAGCAGCTTGGAAGGTCGGGTGGAGAACTATGGCTACACCTTC.